The clone carrying this T cell receptor beta chain was found many times. V shed 1 base and J 2 bases; nucleotides not matched to a gene: 5. The CDR3 spans 15 residues. Germline-derived CDR1 and CDR2 are SEHNR and FQNEAQ (reference sequence). TCRdb called the reads again in MiXCR, with one record for every CDR3 protein. This sample has tens of thousands of distinct CDR3 sequences, with more than 3% found just once. The data are from a study of T cell repertoires in cytomegalovirus infection. The clonotype was recovered from a human donor in good health (CMV status not recorded). Some clones in this sample may be carry-over from other donors' samples. V gene TRBV7-9 combines with J gene TRBJ2-7, with 7 bases that match TRBD1. The sample comprised PBMCs. CDR3 residues: CASSLVGQRTYEQYF. The CDR3 nucleotides are TGTGCCAGCAGCTTAGTGGGACAGAGGACCTACGAGCAGTACTTC.